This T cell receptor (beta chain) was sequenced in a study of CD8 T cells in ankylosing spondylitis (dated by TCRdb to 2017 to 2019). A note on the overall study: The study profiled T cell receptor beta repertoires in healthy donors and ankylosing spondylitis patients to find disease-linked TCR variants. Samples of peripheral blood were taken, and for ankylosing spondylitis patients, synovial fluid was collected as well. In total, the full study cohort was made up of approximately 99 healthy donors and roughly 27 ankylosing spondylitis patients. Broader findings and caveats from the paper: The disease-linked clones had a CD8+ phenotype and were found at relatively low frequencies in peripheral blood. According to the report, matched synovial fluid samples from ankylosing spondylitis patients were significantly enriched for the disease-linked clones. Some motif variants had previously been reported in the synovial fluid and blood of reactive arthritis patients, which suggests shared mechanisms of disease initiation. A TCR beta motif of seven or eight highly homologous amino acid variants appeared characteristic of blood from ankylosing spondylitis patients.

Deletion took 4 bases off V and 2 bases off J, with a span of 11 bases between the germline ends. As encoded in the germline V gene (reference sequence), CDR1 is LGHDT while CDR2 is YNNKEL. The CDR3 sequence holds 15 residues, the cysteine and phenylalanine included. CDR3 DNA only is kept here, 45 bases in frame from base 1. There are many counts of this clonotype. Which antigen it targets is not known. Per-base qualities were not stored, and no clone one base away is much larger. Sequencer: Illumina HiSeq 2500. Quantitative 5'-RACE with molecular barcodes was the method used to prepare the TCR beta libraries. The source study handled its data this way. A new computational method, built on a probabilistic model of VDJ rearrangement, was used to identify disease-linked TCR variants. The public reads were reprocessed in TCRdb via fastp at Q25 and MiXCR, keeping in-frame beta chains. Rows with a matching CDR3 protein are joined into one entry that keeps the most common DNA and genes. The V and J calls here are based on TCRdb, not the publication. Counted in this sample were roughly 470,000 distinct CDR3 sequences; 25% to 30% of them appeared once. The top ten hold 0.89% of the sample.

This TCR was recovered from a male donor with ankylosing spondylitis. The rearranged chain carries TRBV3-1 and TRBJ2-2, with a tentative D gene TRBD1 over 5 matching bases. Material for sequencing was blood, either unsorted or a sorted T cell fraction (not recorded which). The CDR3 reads CASSPFGHNTGELFF. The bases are TGTGCCAGCAGCCCCTTTGGACACAACACCGGGGAGCTGTTTTTT. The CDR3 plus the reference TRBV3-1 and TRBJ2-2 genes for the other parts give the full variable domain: DTAVSQTPKYLVTQMGNDKSIKCEQNLGHDTMYWYKQDSKKFLKIMFSYNNKELIINETVPNRFSPKSPDKAHLNLHINSLELGDSAVYFCASSPFGHNTGELFFGEGSRLTVL.